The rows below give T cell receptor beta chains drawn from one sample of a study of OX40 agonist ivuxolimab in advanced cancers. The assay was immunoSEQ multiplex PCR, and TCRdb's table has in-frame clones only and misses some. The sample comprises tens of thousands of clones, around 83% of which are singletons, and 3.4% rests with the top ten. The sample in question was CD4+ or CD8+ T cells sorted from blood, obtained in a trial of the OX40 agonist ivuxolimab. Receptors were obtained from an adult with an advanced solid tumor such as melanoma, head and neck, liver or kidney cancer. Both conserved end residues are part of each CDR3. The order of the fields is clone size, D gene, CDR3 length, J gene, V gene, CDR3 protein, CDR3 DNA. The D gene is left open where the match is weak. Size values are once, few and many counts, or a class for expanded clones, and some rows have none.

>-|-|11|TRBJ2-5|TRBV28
CASGYQETQYF
TGTGCCAGTGGATACCAAGAGACCCAGTACTTC
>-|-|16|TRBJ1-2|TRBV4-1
CASSPGEKKANYGYTF
TGCGCCAGCAGCCCGGGGGAAAAGAAGGCTAACTATGGCTACACCTTC
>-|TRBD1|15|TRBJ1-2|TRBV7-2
CASSQWGRGAYGYTF
TGTGCCAGCAGCCAGTGGGGCAGGGGGGCATATGGCTACACCTTC
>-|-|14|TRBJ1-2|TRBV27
CASSSLGGTYGYTF
TGTGCCAGCAGTTCTCTCGGGGGGACCTATGGCTACACCTTC
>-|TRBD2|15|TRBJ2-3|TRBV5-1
CASSLASGAADTQYF
TGCGCCAGCAGCTTGGCAAGCGGGGCGGCAGATACGCAGTATTTT
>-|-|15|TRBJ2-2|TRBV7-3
CASSLVPGAGGELFF
TGTGCCAGCAGCTTAGTACCGGGGGCAGGCGGGGAGCTGTTTTTT
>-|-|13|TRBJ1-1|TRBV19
CASSIPGDTEAFF
TGTGCCAGTAGTATCCCAGGGGACACTGAAGCTTTCTTT
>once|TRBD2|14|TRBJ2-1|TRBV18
CATFFREGYNEQFF
TGTGCCACCTTCTTCCGGGAGGGATACAATGAGCAGTTCTTC
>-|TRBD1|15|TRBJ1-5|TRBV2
CASRPDRGGFQPQHF
TGTGCCAGCAGGCCGGACAGGGGGGGGTTTCAGCCCCAGCATTTT
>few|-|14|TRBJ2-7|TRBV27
CASSLSTGTYEQYF
TGTGCCAGCAGTTTATCTACTGGGACCTACGAGCAGTACTTC
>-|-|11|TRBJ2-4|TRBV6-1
CAAAGSRVQYF
TGTGCCGCTGCGGGTTCTAGGGTTCAGTACTTC
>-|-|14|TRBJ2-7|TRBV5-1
CASSTVGGVYEQYF
TGCGCCAGCAGTACGGTTGGGGGAGTGTACGAGCAGTACTTC
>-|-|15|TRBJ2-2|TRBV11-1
CASSLAGGHTGELFF
TGTGCCAGCAGCTTAGCAGGGGGGCACACCGGGGAGCTGTTTTTT
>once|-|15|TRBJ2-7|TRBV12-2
CASRSSGGRKYEQYF
TGTGCAAGTCGTTCCAGCGGGGGAAGGAAGTACGAGCAGTACTTC
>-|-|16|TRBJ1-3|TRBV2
CASSENEGNSGNTIYF
TGTGCCAGCAGTGAAAATGAGGGGAACTCTGGAAACACCATATATTTT
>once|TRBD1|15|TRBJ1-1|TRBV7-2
CASSQSGQGATEAFF
TGTGCCAGCAGCCAGTCGGGACAGGGGGCGACTGAAGCTTTCTTT
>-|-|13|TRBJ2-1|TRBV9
CASSSPFGNEQFF
TGTGCCAGCAGCTCCCCCTTTGGGAATGAGCAGTTCTTC
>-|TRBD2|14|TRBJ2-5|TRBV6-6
CASSPSGGLETQYF
TGTGCCAGCTCGCCTAGCGGGGGGCTAGAGACCCAGTACTTC
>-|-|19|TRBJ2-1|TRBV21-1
CASSKGTSGGLSSYNEQFF
TGTGCCAGCAGCAAAGGGACTAGCGGGGGCCTGAGCTCCTACAATGAGCAGTTCTTC
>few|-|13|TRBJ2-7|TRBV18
CASSPWETYEQYF
TGTGCCAGCTCACCCTGGGAGACCTACGAGCAGTACTTC
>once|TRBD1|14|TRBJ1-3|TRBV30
CAWSMGQGGNTIYF
TGTGCCTGGAGTATGGGACAGGGCGGAAACACCATATATTTT
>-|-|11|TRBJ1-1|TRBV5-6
CASSLEISSSF
TGTGCCAGCAGTTTGGAGATCTCTTCGAGTTTT
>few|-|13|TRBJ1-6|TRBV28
CASSYEGIAPLHF
TGTGCCAGCAGTTACGAGGGTATAGCACCCCTCCACTTT
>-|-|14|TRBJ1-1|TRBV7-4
CASSSTWDGREAFF
TGTGCCAGCAGCTCGACCTGGGATGGCAGGGAAGCTTTCTTT
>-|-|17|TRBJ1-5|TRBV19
CASSVNAGADSNQPQHF
TGTGCCAGTAGTGTCAACGCCGGGGCCGATAGCAATCAGCCCCAGCATTTT
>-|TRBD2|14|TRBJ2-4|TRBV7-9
CASSLAGGWNIQYF
TGTGCCAGCAGCTTAGCCGGGGGGTGGAACATTCAGTACTTC
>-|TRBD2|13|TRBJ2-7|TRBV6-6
CASTERGPYEQYF
TGTGCCAGCACCGAGCGGGGTCCCTACGAGCAGTACTTC
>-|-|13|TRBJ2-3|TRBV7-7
CASSLAEVDTQYF
TGTGCTAGCAGCTTAGCGGAGGTAGATACGCAGTATTTT
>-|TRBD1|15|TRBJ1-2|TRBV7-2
CASNLDRGRYDGYTF
TGTGCCAGCAACTTAGACAGGGGGCGCTACGATGGCTACACCTTC
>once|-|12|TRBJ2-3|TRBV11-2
CASSNLGDTQYF
TGTGCCAGCAGCAATCTAGGAGATACGCAGTATTTT
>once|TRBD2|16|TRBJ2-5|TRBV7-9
CASSFGTSGGQETQYF
TGTGCCAGCAGCTTCGGGACTAGCGGGGGACAAGAGACCCAGTACTTC
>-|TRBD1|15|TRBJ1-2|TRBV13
CASSSTHRGHYGYTF
TGTGCCAGCAGTTCCACACACAGGGGCCACTATGGCTACACCTTC
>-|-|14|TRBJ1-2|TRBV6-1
CASTNPARAYGYTF
TGTGCCAGCACCAATCCCGCCAGGGCCTATGGCTACACCTTC
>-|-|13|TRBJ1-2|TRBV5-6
CASSAGSVYGYTF
TGTGCCAGCAGCGCGGGGTCCGTTTATGGCTACACCTTC
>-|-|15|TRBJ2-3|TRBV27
CASSSGLASSDTQYF
TGTGCCAGCAGTTCCGGACTGGCATCTTCAGATACGCAGTATTTT
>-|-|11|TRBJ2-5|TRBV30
CAWSARANQYF
TGTGCCTGGAGTGCCCGGGCGAACCAGTACTTC
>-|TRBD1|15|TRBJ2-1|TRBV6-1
CASSEAGLGQGNQFF
TGTGCCAGCAGTGAAGCGGGACTGGGACAGGGAAATCAGTTCTTC
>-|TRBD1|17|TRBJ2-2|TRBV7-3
CASSLTSDRGYTGELFF
TGTGCCAGCAGCTTAACGAGCGACAGGGGATACACCGGGGAGCTGTTTTTT
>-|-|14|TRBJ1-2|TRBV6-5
CASCPGGPFYGYTF
TGTGCCAGCTGCCCTGGGGGGCCGTTCTATGGCTACACCTTC
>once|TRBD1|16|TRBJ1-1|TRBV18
CASSPLRADRGPEAFF
TGTGCCAGCTCACCACTCCGAGCTGACAGGGGCCCTGAAGCTTTCTTT
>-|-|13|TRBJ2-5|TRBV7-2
CASSLDLRETQYF
TGTGCCAGCAGCTTAGATCTGCGGGAGACCCAGTACTTC
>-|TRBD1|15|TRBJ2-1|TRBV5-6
CASSPTGLLDNEQFF
TGTGCCAGCAGCCCGACAGGGTTATTAGACAATGAGCAGTTCTTC
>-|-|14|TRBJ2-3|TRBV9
CASSVGGLADTQYF
TGTGCCAGCAGCGTAGGGGGACTTGCAGATACGCAGTATTTT